This passage covers 8 T cell receptor beta chains from one sample sequenced in a study of neoadjuvant anti-PD-1 for oral cavity cancer (dated by TCRdb to about 2021). The library came from the immunoSEQ multiplex PCR assay. Held by TCRdb, this immuneACCESS table contains in-frame sequences only and omits some clones. Under half of the omission traces to an unresolved V gene where checked; the cause of the rest is unknown. Here the sample has about 72,000 clones; around 80% occur a single time. The top ten clones comprise about 3.4% of the sample. According to the study, the label for this sample's time point signals: before neoadjuvant nivolumab. The sequencing here drew on PBMCs, taken before nivolumab (anti-PD-1) treatment. These receptors were taken from a person between 40 and 85 years old with oral cavity squamous cell carcinoma.

The rearrangement uses TRBV6-5 and TRBJ1-1; D is undetermined. The CDR3 spans 13 residues. In germline, CDR1 is MNHEY, CDR2 SVGAGI. V was cut by 6 bases and J by 1 base, with 9 bases left in between. The CDR3 sequence: CASRTGKNTEAFF. CDR3 in DNA: TGTGCCAGCAGGACCGGGAAGAACACTGAAGCTTTCTTT.

The V call is TRBV5-1, the J call TRBJ1-2; D possibly corresponds to TRBD1 (6 bases). Between the trimmed V and J ends, which lost 1 base and 6 bases, there was a span of 13 bases. This CDR3 is 14 amino acids long. Germline values: CDR1 SGHRS, CDR2 YFSETQ. The CDR3 reads CASSLTVRGNGYTF. CDR3 sequence (DNA): TGCGCCAGCAGCTTGACGGTCAGGGGAAATGGCTACACCTTC.

V gene TRBV2 combines with J gene TRBJ2-1; 9 bases match TRBD1. The CDR3 loop spans 14 amino acids. Looked up from germline, CDR1 is SNHLY and CDR2 is FYNNEI. V dropped 6 bases and J dropped 8; count of bases not matched to a gene: 8. CDR3 coding DNA: TGTGCCAGCAGCCCGGGACAGGGTTTCGATGAGCAGTTCTTC. The encoded protein is CASSPGQGFDEQFF.

This sequence joins TRBV5-8 and TRBJ1-2; TRBD1 agrees at 7 bases. V lost 3 bases and J lost 8; bases outside the gene matches: 13. The CDR3 runs to 15 residues. From germline, CDR1 is SGHTS and CDR2 YDEGEE. DNA of the CDR3: TGTGCCAGCAGCTCCGATACTGACAGGGATGGGGGCTACACCTTC. It yields the protein CASSSDTDRDGGYTF.

The J gene is TRBJ1-5, the V gene TRBV15; 7 bases agree with TRBD1. V trimming: 0 bases; J trimming: 3 bases; junction bases outside the gene matches: 2. Per the germline V gene, CDR1 is LNHNV and CDR2 is YYDKDF (reference sequence). The CDR3 extends over 15 amino acids. DNA for the CDR3: TGTGCCACCAGCAGAGATAAGGGGGCCAATCAGCCCCAGCATTTT. It specifies CATSRDKGANQPQHF.

This clone is a singleton in its sample. J is TRBJ2-1 and V is TRBV4-1; D uncertain. The CDR3 extends over 16 amino acids. Germline assignment: CDR1 MGHRA and CDR2 YSYEKL. V lost 2 bases, J lost 0 bases, and 11 bases lay in between. The CDR3 bases are TGCGCCAGCAGCCAATTAGCCTTAGGCTCCTACAATGAGCAGTTCTTC. This codes for CASSQLALGSYNEQFF.

This clone has more than one count but fewer than ten. The chain uses TRBV5-6 and TRBJ2-5; a weak D match, TRBD1 (5 bases). CDR1 and CDR2 from the germline V gene are SGHDT and YYEEEE. V was cut by 1 base and J by 3 bases, with 10 bases left in between. There are 14 residues in the CDR3. The CDR3 DNA is TGTGCCAGCAGCTTGAGGGCCAGGGAAGAGACCCAGTACTTC. Translation gives CASSLRAREETQYF.

There are a few counts of this clone. The genes are TRBV19 and TRBJ1-2; D unresolved. Germline V gives CDR1 LNHDA, CDR2 SQIVND (reference sequence). This CDR3 has 14 amino acids. V lost 3 bases, J lost 8 bases, and 16 bases lay in between. The CDR3 DNA reads TGTGCCAGTAGTATTCAGCGGGAAGATCGGGGCTACACCTTC. Translation: CASSIQREDRGYTF.